Presented here are 30 T cell receptor beta chains from one specimen sequenced in a study of identical twins. TCRdb itself ran the 5' RACE reads through MiXCR, one entry per CDR3 protein. Among a few hundred thousand distinct CDR3 sequences, roughly 9% were seen once, and the ten largest hold 8% to 10%. Sequenced material: naive T cells sorted from blood. The receptors derive from a woman aged 45-59 years in good health.

The table lists this clonotype with many counts. The chain couples TRBV27 to TRBJ2-2; D gene ambiguous. V shed 5 bases and J shed 6 bases, with 13 bases lying between them. The CDR3 consists of 14 residues. Germline CDR1 and CDR2: MNHEY and SMNVEV (reference sequence). The CDR3 spells CASSDRNTPGELFF. CDR3 DNA sequence: TGTGCCAGCAGTGATAGAAATACCCCCGGGGAGCTGTTTTTT.

In its sample, this clonotype was seen a few times. V gene TRBV6-1 combines with J gene TRBJ1-1; D is undetermined. CDR1 MNHNS and CDR2 SASEGT come from the germline V gene. Trimming cost V 3 bases and J 2 bases, with 16 bases left between them. The CDR3 runs to 16 residues. The CDR3 region is CASSDALQAVNTEAFF. CDR3 nucleotides: TGTGCCAGCAGTGATGCCCTCCAGGCAGTTAACACTGAAGCTTTCTTT.

The table lists this clonotype with many counts. This chain uses TRBV3-1 with TRBJ1-1, with 11 bases fitting TRBD1. This CDR3 spans 15 amino acids. Trimming cost V 4 bases and J 4 bases; bases outside gene matches: 5. In germline, CDR1 is LGHDT, CDR2 YNNKEL (reference sequence). The CDR3 reads CASSPRDRGGTEAFF. The CDR3 DNA is TGTGCCAGCAGCCCGAGGGACAGGGGGGGCACTGAAGCTTTCTTT.

Many counts were recorded for this clonotype. The chain employs TRBV5-1 and TRBJ2-1, with a weak D call TRBD2 (5 bases). The germline V and J ends were trimmed by 0 bases and 0 bases, with 10 bases remaining between them. The germline V gene has CDR1 SGHRS and CDR2 YFSETQ. The CDR3 length is 16 residues. In DNA, the CDR3 is TGCGCCAGCAGCTTGGCCACGGGGAGCTCCTACAATGAGCAGTTCTTC. Translation gives CASSLATGSSYNEQFF.

This clonotype has more than one count but fewer than ten. The genes are TRBV6-5 and TRBJ1-2; tentatively, D is TRBD1 (6 bases). The germline V and J ends were trimmed by 1 base and 6 bases, with 12 bases remaining between them. This CDR3 has 14 residues. Germline V gives CDR1 MNHEY, CDR2 SVGAGI. The CDR3 sequence: CASSYLQGSNGYTF. CDR3 sequence (DNA): TGTGCCAGCAGTTACTTACAGGGATCAAATGGCTACACCTTC.

The sample holds many counts of this clonotype. The CDR3 region is CASSQEAGGWNTGELFF. CDR3 nucleotides: TGCGCCAGCAGCCAAGAAGCGGGCGGCTGGAACACCGGGGAGCTGTTTTTT. V is TRBV4-1 and J is TRBJ2-2, with D maybe TRBD2 (6 bases). Germline lookup yields CDR1 MGHRA and CDR2 YSYEKL. This CDR3 has 17 amino acids. Trimming took 0 bases from V and 1 from J, leaving 12 bases between them.

This chain uses TRBV7-2 with TRBJ2-5; 10 nucleotides align to TRBD2. Germline V gene lookup returns CDR1 SGHTA and CDR2 FQGNSA. The length of the CDR3 is 17 residues. The junction had 6 bases not matched to a gene; V was cut back by 1 base and J by 1 base. In DNA, the CDR3 is TGTGCCAGCAGCTTAGGACTACTAGCGGGAAGCCAAGAGACCCAGTACTTC. Translation: CASSLGLLAGSQETQYF.

This clonotype occurred many times. V is TRBV12-3 or TRBV12-4 and J is TRBJ2-7; D ambiguous. Trimming left V 3 bases short and J 4 bases short, with 7 bases between. The CDR3 covers 12 residues. CDR3 DNA: TGTGCCAGCAGTTTCGCCGATTACGAGCAGTACTTC. This gives the protein CASSFADYEQYF.

This clonotype was picked up many times. V gene TRBV24-1 combines with J gene TRBJ2-1, with TRBD2 matching 7 bases. The V gene's germline CDR1 is KGHDR and CDR2 SFDVKD. V lost 5 bases to trimming and J lost 15 bases; unmatched junction nucleotides: 15. The CDR3 runs 14 residues. The CDR3 region is CATSGGRLAISWFF. CDR3 bases: TGTGCCACCAGTGGTGGGAGACTAGCTATAAGCTGGTTCTTC.

There are a few counts of this clonotype. The chain recombines TRBV14 with TRBJ2-6; D gene uncertain. Germline-derived CDR1 and CDR2 are SGHDN and FVKESK. V lost 0 bases, J lost 2 bases, and 14 bases lay in between. There are 18 residues in the CDR3. CDR3 region: CASSQEGPSLTGANVLTF. CDR3 nucleotide sequence: TGTGCCAGCAGCCAAGAAGGACCTTCTCTGACTGGGGCCAACGTCCTGACTTTC. Using reference TRBV14 and TRBJ2-6 for the parts outside the CDR3, the full variable domain is EAGVTQFPSHSVIEKGQTVTLRCDPISGHDNLYWYRRVMGKEIKFLLHFVKESKQDESGMPNNRFLAERTGGTYSTLKVQPAELEDSGVYFCASSQEGPSLTGANVLTFGAGSRLTVL.

This clonotype appeared a few times. V gene TRBV4-1 combines with J gene TRBJ2-7, with 12 positions matching TRBD2. The CDR3 loop spans 16 amino acids. J was trimmed by 3 bases and V by 0 bases; bases with no gene match: 3. CDR1 and CDR2 from the germline V gene are MGHRA and YSYEKL. The CDR3 coding sequence is TGCGCCAGCAGCCAAGAATGGACTAGCGGGAACTACGAGCAGTACTTC. Amino acid sequence: CASSQEWTSGNYEQYF.

This clonotype was seen at least ten times. The chain uses TRBV5-6 and TRBJ2-3; D unclear. Germline V CDR1 and CDR2: SGHDT, YYEEEE. Trimming removed 4 bases at V and 0 bases at J, with 12 bases between. CDR3 length: 15 residues. CDR3 protein: CASSLPPASTDTQYF. The CDR3 DNA reads as TGTGCCAGCAGCCTTCCCCCGGCGAGCACAGATACGCAGTATTTT.

This clonotype was observed a handful of times. This chain links TRBV11-2 with TRBJ1-1; 10 bases fit TRBD1. The CDR3 is 14 residues long. V gave up 4 bases and J gave up 5 bases; unmatched junction bases: 4. Germline V gene data show CDR1 as SGHAT and CDR2 as FQNNGV. CDR3 coding DNA: TGTGCCAGCAGCTCCGGACAGGGGGAGACTGAAGCTTTCTTT. This sequence encodes CASSSGQGETEAFF.

The CDR3 region has the DNA TGCGCCAGCAGCTTCCCGATCGGGACTTTCGGAACGAACACCGGGGAGCTGTTTTTT. Translation: CASSFPIGTFGTNTGELFF. The chain is built from TRBV5-1 and TRBJ2-2, with D possibly TRBD2 on 6 matching bases. The CDR3 loop spans 19 amino acids. Trimming stripped 2 bases from V and 0 bases from J, with 20 bases between. Germline V gives CDR1 SGHRS, CDR2 YFSETQ.

This chain connects TRBV7-8 to TRBJ2-5; D is possibly TRBD1 (6 bases). This CDR3 contains 14 residues. The germline V gene has CDR1 SGHVS and CDR2 FQNEAQ. Trimming stripped 4 bases from V and 3 bases from J, with 12 bases between. The CDR3 loop reads CASSSIRDKETQYF. The DNA of the CDR3 is TGTGCCAGCAGCTCTATCAGGGACAAAGAGACCCAGTACTTC.

This clonotype was counted between two and nine times. The rearrangement uses TRBV4-1 and TRBJ1-1, with 7 bases that match TRBD1. This CDR3 region has 16 residues. V lost 5 bases, J lost 3 bases, and 12 bases stayed unmatched. From germline, CDR1 is MGHRA and CDR2 YSYEKL. The CDR3: CASSSTGARGDTEAFF. CDR3 coding DNA: TGCGCCAGCAGCTCGACGGGGGCCAGGGGGGACACTGAAGCTTTCTTT.

This clonotype was observed a few times. This rearrangement joins TRBV5-1 to TRBJ2-3; 8 nucleotides line up with TRBD2. Germline assignment: CDR1 SGHRS and CDR2 YFSETQ. This CDR3 comprises 16 residues. With 3 bases clipped from V and 2 bases from J, the junction kept 8 bases outside the gene matches. The CDR3 protein is CASSYNSGTITDTQYF. Here the CDR3 DNA reads TGCGCCAGCAGCTACAATAGCGGGACGATCACAGATACGCAGTATTTT. The complete variable domain, with remaining parts taken from reference TRBV5-1 and TRBJ2-3, reads KAGVTQTPRYLIKTRGQQVTLSCSPISGHRSVSWYQQTPGQGLQFLFEYFSETQRNKGNFPGRFSGRQFSNSRSEMNVSTLELGDSALYLCASSYNSGTITDTQYFGPGTRLTVL.

This clonotype was counted only a few times. The gene calls are TRBV7-9 and TRBJ2-7; perhaps TRBD1 as D (5 bases). The ends were cut back, 4 bases at V and 2 bases at J, with 9 bases in the middle. Germline values: CDR1 SEHNR, CDR2 FQNEAQ (reference sequence). The CDR3 totals 13 residues. This chain's CDR3 is CASSSDRTYEQYF. CDR3 in DNA: TGTGCCAGCAGCTCCGACAGAACCTACGAGCAGTACTTC.

In this sample, this clonotype turned up many times. The chain joins TRBV13 to TRBJ1-2, with D perhaps TRBD1 (5 bases). Trimming shortened V by 2 bases and J by 6 bases, and 16 bases separated the two germline ends. In germline, CDR1 is PRHDT, CDR2 FYEKMQ (reference sequence). This CDR3 has 15 residues. DNA of the CDR3: TGTGCCAGCAGCTTAACCCCCAGGGTGGAGGATGGCTACACCTTC. Amino acid sequence: CASSLTPRVEDGYTF.

This clonotype was detected ten times or more. The chain recombines TRBV4-1 with TRBJ1-2, with 10 bases aligning to TRBD1. The CDR3 has 16 amino acids. With V trimmed by 4 bases and J by 1 base, 6 bases remained unmatched. Germline-derived CDR1 and CDR2 are MGHRA and YSYEKL. CDR3 bases: TGCGCCAGCAGCCGACCGGGACAGGGGAGTAACTATGGCTACACCTTC. Its translation: CASSRPGQGSNYGYTF.

This chain's CDR3 is CASNPGASSYNEQFF. CDR3 nucleotides: TGTGCCAGTAACCCCGGGGCTAGCTCCTACAATGAGCAGTTCTTC. V is TRBV19 and J is TRBJ2-1; TRBD1 or TRBD2 may be the D gene (5 bases each). Trimming shortened V by 7 bases and J by 0 bases, and 13 bases separated the two germline ends. The CDR3 contains 15 residues. Germline CDR1 LNHDA, CDR2 SQIVND (reference sequence).

This clonotype was counted ten times or more. The CDR3 loop is CASSLEQGHNEQFF. CDR3 coding DNA: TGTGCCAGCAGCTTGGAACAGGGCCACAATGAGCAGTTCTTC. The rearrangement links TRBV5-5 to TRBJ2-1, with D perhaps matching TRBD1 (6 bases). CDR1 is SGHKS and CDR2 is YYEKEE in the germline V gene (reference sequence). The CDR3 runs to 14 residues. V lost 0 bases and J lost 5, with 9 bases in between.

Of note for this clonotype: This may stem from a read error, because a much larger clone lies one nucleotide away. V is TRBV20-1 and J is TRBJ2-1; 12 bases are a match to TRBD2. Germline V gives CDR1 DFQATT, CDR2 SNEGSKA (reference sequence). The CDR3 runs 17 residues. The CDR3 sequence: CSARPTFGLAGTDDQFF. The DNA for the CDR3 is TGCAGTGCGCGCCCAACCTTCGGACTAGCGGGAACAGATGACCAGTTCTTC.

V usage is TRBV11-1 and J usage is TRBJ2-7; D unclear. Looked up from germline, CDR1 is SGHAT and CDR2 is FQDESV (reference sequence). The CDR3 is made up of 12 amino acids. V gave up 2 bases and J gave up 7 bases, with 9 bases separating them. The CDR3 DNA sequence: TGTGCCAGCAGCTTACCAGGTGGGGAGCAGTACGTC. Translated: CASSLPGGEQYV.

This clonotype has at least ten counts. The genes are TRBV9 and TRBJ1-6; tentative D call: TRBD1 (5 bases). The CDR3 is 14 residues long. The V gene lost 2 bases and the J gene lost 7 bases, with 10 bases spanning the gap. Germline values: CDR1 SGDLS, CDR2 YYNGEE. CDR3 in DNA: TGTGCCAGCAGCGTTGGGCAGGGAAATTCACCCCTCCACTTT. Amino acid sequence: CASSVGQGNSPLHF.

This clonotype was seen many times. This chain links TRBV7-2 with TRBJ2-7; 11 positions match TRBD2. The CDR3 covers 19 residues. From germline, CDR1 is SGHTA and CDR2 FQGNSA. V lost 1 base, J lost 2 bases, and 13 bases stayed unmatched. CDR3 sequence (DNA): TGTGCCAGCAGCTTAGGTTCTAGCGGGAGGACACCCTTTACCTACGAGCAGTACTTC. It encodes CASSLGSSGRTPFTYEQYF.

The chain links TRBV7-2 to TRBJ2-1, with 8 bases that match TRBD2. CDR1 and CDR2 (germline): SGHTA, FQGNSA. CDR3 size: 18 residues. V was clipped by 5 bases and J by 1 base; unmatched bases: 13. The CDR3 loop is CASSPPGVAGPSYNEQFF. CDR3 DNA: TGTGCCAGCAGCCCCCCCGGGGTAGCGGGACCTTCCTACAATGAGCAGTTCTTC.

This clonotype was counted a few times. V and J are TRBV5-5 and TRBJ1-1, with a possible D match to TRBD1 (5 bases). CDR3 length: 15 amino acids. Germline CDR1 and CDR2: SGHKS and YYEKEE (reference sequence). Deletions cut 4 bases from V and 4 bases from J, with 17 bases between. In nucleotides, the CDR3 is TGTGCCAGCAGCCCCTGGGGACCTTCAATCACTGAAGCTTTCTTT. It specifies CASSPWGPSITEAFF.

This clonotype came up many times. The chain recombines TRBV24-1 with TRBJ2-1, with D perhaps matching TRBD1 (6 bases). V lost 4 bases, J lost 4 bases, and 13 bases lay in between. This CDR3 region has 15 residues. Germline CDR1 reads KGHDR; CDR2 reads SFDVKD. The chain's CDR3 is CATSDPDSPYNEQFF. CDR3 bases: TGTGCCACCAGTGACCCGGACAGCCCTTACAATGAGCAGTTCTTC.

This clonotype was seen only a few times. The genes are TRBV9 and TRBJ2-1, with 12 nucleotides matching TRBD1. Germline V gene lookup returns CDR1 SGDLS and CDR2 YYNGEE. The CDR3 is made up of 17 amino acids. V was pared by 4 bases and J by 8 bases, with 13 bases of the junction left unmatched. The CDR3 bases are TGTGCCAGCAGCACAGGGGTCGGGACAGGGGGCGACGATGAGCAGTTCTTC. This gives the protein CASSTGVGTGGDDEQFF.